This entry is about one T cell receptor (beta chain). This may be a read error, as it is one base from a much larger clone. Germline V gene data show CDR1 as LNHDA and CDR2 as SQIVND (reference sequence). The CDR3 sequence is 12 residues long. The data stem from a study of blood T cells in healthy people across ages. The use of a sample-barcoded 5' primer and a J-beta primer mix characterized a second PCR of roughly 6 to 11 cycles. TCRdb analysed the 5' RACE reads with MiXCR anew, one entry per CDR3 protein. This sample yields hundreds of thousands of distinct CDR3 sequences, of which less than 35% are seen a single time; approximately 14% belongs to the top ten.

This TCR came from a woman over 75 in good health. The V and J genes are TRBV19 and TRBJ2-1; D is undetermined. The closer fit of TRBJ2-7 to the DNA end suggests the J call may be wrong. The sample comprised blood. CDR3 nucleotide sequence: TGTGCCAGTAGTATGTCTGACAATGAGCAGTACTTC. Residues: CASSMSDNEQYF.